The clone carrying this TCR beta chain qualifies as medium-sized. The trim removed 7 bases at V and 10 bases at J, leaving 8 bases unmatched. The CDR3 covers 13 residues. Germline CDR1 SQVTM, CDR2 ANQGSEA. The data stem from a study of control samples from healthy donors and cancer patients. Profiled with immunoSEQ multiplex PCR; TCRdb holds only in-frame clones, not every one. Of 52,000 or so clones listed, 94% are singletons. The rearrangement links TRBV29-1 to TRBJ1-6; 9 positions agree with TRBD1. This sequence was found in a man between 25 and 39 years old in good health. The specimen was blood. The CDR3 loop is CSARTGEGSPLHF. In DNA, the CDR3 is TGCAGCGCAAGGACAGGGGAGGGATCACCCCTCCACTTT.